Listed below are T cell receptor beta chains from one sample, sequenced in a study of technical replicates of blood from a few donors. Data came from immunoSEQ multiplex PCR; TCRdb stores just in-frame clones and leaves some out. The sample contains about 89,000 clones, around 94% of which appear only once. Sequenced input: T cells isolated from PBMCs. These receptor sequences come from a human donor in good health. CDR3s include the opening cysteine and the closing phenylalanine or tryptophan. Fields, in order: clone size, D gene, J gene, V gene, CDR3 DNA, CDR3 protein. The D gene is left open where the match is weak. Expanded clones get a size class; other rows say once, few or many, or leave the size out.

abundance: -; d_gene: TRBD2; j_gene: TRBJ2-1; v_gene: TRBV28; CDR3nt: TGTGCCAGCAGTTTGTTAGCGGGAGTGACCAATGAGCAGTTCTTC; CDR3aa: CASSLLAGVTNEQFF
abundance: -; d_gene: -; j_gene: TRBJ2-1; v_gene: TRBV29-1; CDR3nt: TGCAGCGGGGGACAAGACTCCTACAATGAGCAGTTCTTC; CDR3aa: CSGGQDSYNEQFF
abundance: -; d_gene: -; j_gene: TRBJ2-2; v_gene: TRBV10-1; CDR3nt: TGCGCCAGCGGATCGTCGGACTTCTATTCGAACACCGGGGAGCTGTTTTTT; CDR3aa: CASGSSDFYSNTGELFF
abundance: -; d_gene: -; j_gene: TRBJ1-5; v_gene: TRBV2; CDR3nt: TGTGCCAGCAGCGCAGGGTCTCCCCAGCATTTT; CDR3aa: CASSAGSPQHF
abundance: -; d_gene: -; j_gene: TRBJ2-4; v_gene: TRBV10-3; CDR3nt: TGTGCCATCAGGGATAAACAGGGAACAATAGCCAAAAACATTCAGTACTTC; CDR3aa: CAIRDKQGTIAKNIQYF
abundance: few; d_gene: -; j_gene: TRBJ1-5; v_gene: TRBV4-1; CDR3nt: TGCGCCAGCAGCCATCAGGGCCTGTCACATCAGCCCCAGCATTTT; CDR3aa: CASSHQGLSHQPQHF
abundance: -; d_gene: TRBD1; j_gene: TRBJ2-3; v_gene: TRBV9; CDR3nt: TGTGCCAGCAGCTTGCGACAGGGGCGCATGCAAGATACGCAGTATTTT; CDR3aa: CASSLRQGRMQDTQYF
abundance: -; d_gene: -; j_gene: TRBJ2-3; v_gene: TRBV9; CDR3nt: TGTGCCAGCAGCGTAGGTAGGGGCGCTAGCACAGATACGCAGTATTTT; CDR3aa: CASSVGRGASTDTQYF
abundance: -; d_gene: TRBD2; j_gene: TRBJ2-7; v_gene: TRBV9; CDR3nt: TGTGCCAGCAGCGCGGCTAGCGGAGTCTACGAGCAGTACTTC; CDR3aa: CASSAASGVYEQYF
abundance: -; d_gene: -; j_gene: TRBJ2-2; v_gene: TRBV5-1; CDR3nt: TGCGCCAGCAGCACGGGGAGGAGGACCGGGGAGCTGTTTTTT; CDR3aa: CASSTGRRTGELFF
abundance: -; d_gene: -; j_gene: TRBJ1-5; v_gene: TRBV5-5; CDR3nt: TGTGCCAGCAGCTTCCGGCAGGGAGGTCAGCCCCAGCATTTT; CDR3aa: CASSFRQGGQPQHF
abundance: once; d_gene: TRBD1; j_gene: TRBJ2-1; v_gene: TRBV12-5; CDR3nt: TGTGCTAGTGCCATTACAGGGGGTTGGGACAATGAGCAGTTCTTC; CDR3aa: CASAITGGWDNEQFF
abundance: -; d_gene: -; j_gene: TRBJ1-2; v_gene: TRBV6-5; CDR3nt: TGTGCCAGCAGTTACTCGAGCGAAGGGGTGGGCTACACCTTC; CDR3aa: CASSYSSEGVGYTF
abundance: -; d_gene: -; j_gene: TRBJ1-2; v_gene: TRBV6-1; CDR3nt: TGTGCCAGCAACGTCAGGATCAGCTATGGCTACACCTTC; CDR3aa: CASNVRISYGYTF
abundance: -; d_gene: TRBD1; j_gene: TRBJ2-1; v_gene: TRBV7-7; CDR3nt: TGTGCCAGCAGCTTCGGACAGGGGGGCTACAATGAGCAGTTCTTC; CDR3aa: CASSFGQGGYNEQFF
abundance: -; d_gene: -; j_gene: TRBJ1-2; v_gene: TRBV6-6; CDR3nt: TGTGCCAGCAGCGTGGACAAGAACTATGGCTACACCTTC; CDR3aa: CASSVDKNYGYTF
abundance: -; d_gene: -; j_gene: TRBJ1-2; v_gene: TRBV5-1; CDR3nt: TGCGCCAGCAGCTCCCCCGGGGTATCAAATCGGGGCTACACCTTC; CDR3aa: CASSSPGVSNRGYTF
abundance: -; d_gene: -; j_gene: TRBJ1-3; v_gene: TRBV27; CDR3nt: TGTGCCAGCAGTTCAAGTCCCGGTTCTGGAAACACCATATATTTT; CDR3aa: CASSSSPGSGNTIYF
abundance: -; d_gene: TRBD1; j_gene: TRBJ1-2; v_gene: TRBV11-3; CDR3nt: TGTGCCAGCAGCTCTCCCGGACAGGGTGGTAGGGATGGCTACACCTTC; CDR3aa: CASSSPGQGGRDGYTF
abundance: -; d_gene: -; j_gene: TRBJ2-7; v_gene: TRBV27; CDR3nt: TGTGCCAGCAGTTTAATACAGGGTAGTCTACGGGAGCAGTACTTC; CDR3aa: CASSLIQGSLREQYF
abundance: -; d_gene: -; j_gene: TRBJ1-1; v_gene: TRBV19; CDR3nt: TGTGCCAGTAGTATTGATTTAGACAGCCGAAACACTGAAGCTTTCTTT; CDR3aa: CASSIDLDSRNTEAFF
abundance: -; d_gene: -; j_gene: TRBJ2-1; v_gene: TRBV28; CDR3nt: TGTGCCAGCAGTTTCCCCGACACAGGGTACAATGAGCAGTTCTTC; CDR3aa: CASSFPDTGYNEQFF
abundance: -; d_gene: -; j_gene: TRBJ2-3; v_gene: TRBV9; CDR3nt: TGTGCCAGCAGCGTAGCTACTGATACGCAGTATTTT; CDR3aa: CASSVATDTQYF